One TCR beta chain is described in this entry. Its antigen remains unknown. Trimming stripped 7 bases from V and 3 bases from J, with 13 bases between. Germline assignment: CDR1 SQVTM and CDR2 ANQGSEA. There are 14 residues in the CDR3. Assay used: immunoSEQ multiplex PCR; TCRdb lists only in-frame clones, some missing. The repertoire holds 150,000 to 200,000 clones, with around 93% as singletons. This record belongs to a study of T cell responses to AZD1222 COVID-19 vaccine. The study, taken as a whole, reports: Among spike-specific TCRs, nearly half reportedly target unmutated variant regions. Clonal diversity was possibly underestimated, and the donors were mostly white British, with more females.

The sequences come from peripheral blood, collected on day 0 of AZD1222 vaccination. V gene TRBV29-1 combines with J gene TRBJ2-6; tentatively, D is TRBD1 or TRBD2 (5 bases each). The sequence was collected from an adult in good health. CDR3 protein: CSAEGLLGANVLTF. The CDR3, as DNA: TGCAGCGCAGAGGGGTTACTTGGGGCCAACGTCCTGACTTTC.